Listed here are 15 T cell receptor beta chains from one sample, sequenced in a study of metastatic and nonmetastatic thyroid tumors (dated by TCRdb to the early 2020s). The library was produced with PCR. The sequencer was an Illumina HiSeq 4000. TCRdb took the public reads, trimmed them with fastp at Q25, ran MiXCR for clone calling and kept in-frame beta chains. Across this sample there are about 8,100 clones, with 24% seen only once. About 14% of the sample lies in the top ten. No patient had received any treatment before thyroid surgery. The sequencing sample was made of tumor tissue. The receptors originated from a female donor with papillary thyroid cancer or a benign thyroid nodule (not recorded which). Some clones in this sample may be carry-over from other donors' samples.

This clone is deemed medium-sized (0.01 to 0.1%). The identical CDR3 is also encoded by other nucleotide sequences in the sample. The V call is TRBV9, the J call TRBJ1-6; D is unresolved. The ends were cut back, 2 bases at V and 7 bases at J, with 10 bases in the middle. This CDR3 comprises 14 residues. Germline V gene sequence: CDR1 SGDLS, CDR2 YYNGEE. The CDR3 DNA sequence: TGTGCCAGCAGCGTTAGGGTGGGAAATTCACCCCTCCACTTT. Translation gives CASSVRVGNSPLHF.

This clone is labeled medium-sized. The chain couples TRBV6-5 to TRBJ1-2; 7 nucleotides line up with TRBD1. Germline CDR1 and CDR2: MNHEY and SVGAGI. CDR3 length: 15 amino acids. With V trimmed by 0 bases and J by 3 bases, 4 bases remained unmatched. The CDR3 DNA is TGTGCCAGCAGTTACTCGACAGGGAGGGACTATGGCTACACCTTC. Encoded protein: CASSYSTGRDYGYTF.

V is TRBV11-2 and J is TRBJ2-7; no clear D gene. The CDR3 totals 16 residues. From germline, CDR1 is SGHAT and CDR2 FQNNGV. Trimming removed 0 bases from V and 5 bases from J, with 17 bases in between. CDR3 nucleotide sequence: TGTGCCAGCAGCTTAGATTTACTATCGGGTCTGCACGAGCAGTACTTC. It encodes CASSLDLLSGLHEQYF.

This clone has more than one count but fewer than ten. The chain links TRBV6-5 to TRBJ2-7; D call uncertain. Looked up from germline, CDR1 is MNHEY and CDR2 is SVGAGI. V was clipped by 2 bases and J by 5 bases, with 7 bases between them. The CDR3 has 12 residues. In DNA form, the CDR3 reads TGTGCCAGCAGTTACAAAGGGAACGAGCAGTACTTC. This gives the protein CASSYKGNEQYF.

The gene calls are TRBV6-1 and TRBJ2-3; TRBD1 aligns across 10 bases. This CDR3 has 16 residues. V trimming: 7 bases; J trimming: 2 bases; junction bases outside the gene matches: 9. Per the germline V gene, CDR1 is MNHNS and CDR2 is SASEGT. In DNA, the CDR3 is TGTGCCAGCAACATAGGCGGGACAGGGGACACAGATACGCAGTATTTT. Encoded protein: CASNIGGTGDTDTQYF.

This clone is medium-sized (0.01 to 0.1%) by share. The V and J genes are TRBV20-1 and TRBJ1-2, with 8 bases that match TRBD1. J lost 5 bases, V lost 6 bases, and 2 bases had no gene match. Per germline, CDR1 DFQATT and CDR2 SNEGSKA (reference sequence). The CDR3 extends over 11 amino acids. CDR3 sequence reads: CSATGDYGYTF. CDR3 DNA: TGCAGTGCGACAGGGGATTATGGCTACACCTTC.

By share, this clone ranks as medium-sized. V is TRBV6-1 and J is TRBJ2-3; weak D call: TRBD1 (5 bases). The V end was cut by 0 bases, the J end by 2 bases, with 9 bases between. This CDR3 contains 15 residues. CDR1 is MNHNS and CDR2 is SASEGT in the germline V gene. CDR3 sequence: CASSEAAGLTDTQYF. Here the CDR3 DNA reads TGTGCCAGCAGTGAAGCGGCAGGGCTCACAGATACGCAGTATTTT.

The table lists this clone with a few counts. The rearrangement joins TRBV6-2 or TRBV6-3 to TRBJ1-2; D is possibly TRBD1 (5 bases). The V gene's germline CDR1 is MNHEY and CDR2 SVGEGT. CDR3 length: 14 amino acids. With 2 bases removed from V and 6 bases from J, the gap between germline ends came to 13 bases. The CDR3 is CASSYMGGNDGYTF. CDR3 DNA: TGTGCCAGCAGTTACATGGGGGGGAACGATGGCTACACCTTC.

This clone appeared many times. The chain recombines TRBV9 with TRBJ1-2; D unclear. Trimming shortened V by 4 bases and J by 4 bases, and 20 bases separated the two germline ends. The length of the CDR3 is 16 residues. Germline CDR1 and CDR2: SGDLS and YYNGEE. In nucleotides, the CDR3 is TGTGCCAGCAGCCCCAGCATTTTTTCCAATCTCTATGGCTACACCTTC. Translating it yields CASSPSIFSNLYGYTF.

Many counts were recorded for this clone. The chain uses TRBV15 and TRBJ2-2; D gene uncertain. The V end was cut by 3 bases, the J end by 3 bases, with 8 bases between. Germline V lookup: CDR1 LNHNV, CDR2 YYDKDF (reference sequence). The CDR3 loop spans 14 amino acids. The CDR3 region has the DNA TGTGCCACCAGCAGTACCCGGGACACCGGGGAGCTGTTTTTT. Translated: CATSSTRDTGELFF. Drawing the rest from reference TRBV15 and TRBJ2-2, the complete variable domain is DAMVIQNPRYQVTQFGKPVTLSCSQTLNHNVMYWYQQKSSQAPKLLFHYYDKDFNNEADTPDNFQSRRPNTSFCFLDIRSPGLGDTAMYLCATSSTRDTGELFFGEGSRLTVL.

V and J are TRBV20-1 and TRBJ1-1; D not resolved. Trimming left V 4 bases short and J 6 bases short, with 18 bases between. Germline loops: CDR1 DFQATT, CDR2 SNEGSKA (reference sequence). This CDR3 is 14 amino acids long. The CDR3 coding sequence is TGCAGTGCTATAGTTGGAGGGCGATTCTCTGAAGCTTTCTTT. As protein: CSAIVGGRFSEAFF.

Ten or more counts support this clone. The chain couples TRBV18 to TRBJ2-5; a possible D gene is TRBD1 (5 bases). The germline V and J ends were trimmed by 3 bases and 0 bases, with 11 bases remaining between them. The germline V gene encodes CDR1 KGHSH and CDR2 LQKENI. The CDR3 loop spans 15 amino acids. The CDR3 is CASSPGQNYQETQYF. The CDR3 DNA sequence: TGTGCCAGCTCACCCGGACAAAATTACCAAGAGACCCAGTACTTC.

This clone was seen many times. CDR3 amino acids: CSAPRTGRGETQYF. For the CDR3, the DNA is TGCAGTGCTCCTAGGACAGGGAGAGGGGAGACCCAGTACTTC. The chain employs TRBV20-1 and TRBJ2-5; the match to TRBD1 covers 8 bases. CDR3 length: 14 residues. Trimming took 5 bases from V and 5 from J; bases not matched to a gene: 10. Germline values: CDR1 DFQATT, CDR2 SNEGSKA (reference sequence).

About this clone itself: The junction differs from germline at one of its ends, possibly a read error. V is TRBV16 and J is TRBJ2-7, with D perhaps matching TRBD1 (6 bases). Germline V gene data show CDR1 as KGHSY and CDR2 as FQNENV. The CDR3 loop spans 16 amino acids. CDR3: CASSQWHEEGVGEQYF. The CDR3 nucleotides are TGTGCCAGCAGCCAATGGCACGAAGAGGGGGTGGGCGAGCAATACTTC.

On this clone: At one boundary the junction diverges from the germline segment, which might be a read error. The V gene is TRBV6-1, the J gene TRBJ2-7; D is undetermined. Germline CDR1 MNHNS, CDR2 SASEGT. The CDR3 loop spans 14 amino acids. Here the CDR3 reads CASSERGRAYEHYF. CDR3 DNA: TGTGCCAGCAGTGAGCGTGGGCGAGCCTACGAGCATTACTTC.